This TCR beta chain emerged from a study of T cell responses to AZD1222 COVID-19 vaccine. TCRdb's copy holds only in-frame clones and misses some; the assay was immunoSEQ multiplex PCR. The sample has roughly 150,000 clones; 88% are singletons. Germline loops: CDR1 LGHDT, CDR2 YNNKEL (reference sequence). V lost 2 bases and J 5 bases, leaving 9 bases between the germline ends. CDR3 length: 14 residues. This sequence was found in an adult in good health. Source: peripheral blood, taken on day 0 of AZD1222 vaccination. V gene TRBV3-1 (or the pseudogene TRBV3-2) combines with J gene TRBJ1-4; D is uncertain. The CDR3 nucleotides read TGTGCCAGCAGCCAATTGGGCGAAAATGAAAAACTGTTTTTT. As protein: CASSQLGENEKLFF.